Each of the 32 T cell receptor beta chains below was sequenced from the same sample in a study of T cells in tuberculosis (dated by TCRdb to the late 2010s). Library method: the immunoSEQ multiplex PCR assay. Drawn from immuneACCESS, this table holds only the in-frame rearrangements with V and J called that TCRdb kept. Clones are partly lost; checked studies trace under half to an unresolved V gene and leave the rest unexplained. The sample profile shows 30,000 to 45,000 clones; about 94% of them were found once. Of the sample, around 10% is held by the ten largest clones. Specimen: PBMCs. The receptor set was obtained from a donor aged 10 to 29 with latent tuberculosis or without tuberculosis infection. Some clones in this sample may be carry-over from other donors' samples.

The V call is TRBV5-1, the J call TRBJ2-5; possibly TRBD1 for D (6 bases). Between the trimmed V and J ends, which lost 0 bases and 7 bases, there was a span of 13 bases. This CDR3 region has 14 residues. Germline V gene sequence: CDR1 SGHRS, CDR2 YFSETQ. In nucleotides, the CDR3 is TGCGCCAGCAGCTTGGCAAGCCTGACAGGGACCCAGTACTTC. Its translation is CASSLASLTGTQYF.

This chain connects TRBV11-2 to TRBJ1-1; 8 bases map to TRBD1. With 8 bases clipped from V and 3 bases from J, the junction kept 8 bases outside the gene matches. CDR3 length: 14 amino acids. Germline CDR1 reads SGHAT; CDR2 reads FQNNGV. CDR3 amino acids: CASCIQGDDTEAFF. CDR3 coding DNA: TGTGCCAGCTGTATACAGGGGGATGACACTGAAGCTTTCTTT.

The chain recombines TRBV5-6 with TRBJ1-2; no definite D call. The V end lost 0 bases, the J end lost 7 bases, and 7 bases lay between the germline ends. There are 12 residues in the CDR3. Germline loops: CDR1 SGHDT, CDR2 YYEEEE. The CDR3 DNA follows: TGTGCCAGCAGCTTGGCGTCAGTTGGCTACACCTTC. It translates to CASSLASVGYTF.

This rearrangement joins TRBV29-1 to TRBJ2-2; possibly TRBD1 for D (6 bases). V dropped 3 bases and J dropped 2 bases, with 10 bases sitting between them. CDR3 size: 14 residues. Germline V lookup: CDR1 SQVTM, CDR2 ANQGSEA. The CDR3 sequence: CSVDPTGNTGELFF. The DNA for the CDR3 is TGCAGCGTTGACCCGACAGGAAACACCGGGGAGCTGTTTTTT.

The gene calls are TRBV4-3 and TRBJ2-1; 8 bases are shared with TRBD2. Germline values: CDR1 LGHNA, CDR2 YSLEER. This CDR3 region has 18 residues. Losses at the gene ends were 1 base for V and 0 bases for J; bases not matched to a gene: 8. The CDR3 loop is CASSQVSRGAYSYNEQFF. The CDR3 DNA sequence: TGCGCCAGCAGCCAAGTTTCGCGGGGGGCCTACTCCTACAATGAGCAGTTCTTC.

This chain connects TRBV1 to TRBJ2-7; the table calls TRBD2, which could not be checked here. TRBV1 is given as a pseudogene. This CDR3 has 16 residues. CDR3 sequence (DNA): TGCACCAGCAGCCAGGGACTAGCGGGGTTTTACTACGAGCAGTACTTC. Translation: CTSSQGLAGFYYEQYF.

This chain joins TRBV28 and TRBJ1-3; TRBD1 is a possible D gene (6 bases). CDR1 and CDR2 from the germline V gene are MDHEN and SYDVKM. V was shortened by 4 bases and J by 4 bases, with 11 bases between the two germline ends. The CDR3 sequence is 14 residues long. The chain's CDR3 is CASSWGGAGNTIYF. The CDR3 coding sequence is TGTGCCAGCAGTTGGGGGGGCGCAGGAAACACCATATATTTT.

This clone came up a few times. The gene calls are TRBV15 and TRBJ1-6, with no clear D. CDR3 length: 13 residues. The germline V and J ends were trimmed by 1 base and 6 bases, with 4 bases remaining between them. Germline V gene data show CDR1 as LNHNV and CDR2 as YYDKDF (reference sequence). As DNA, the CDR3 is TGTGCCACCAGCAGAGCTCCTAATTCACCCCTCCACTTT. Translated: CATSRAPNSPLHF.

This clone came up once. The chain has TRBV25-1 and TRBJ1-2; tentative D call: TRBD1 (5 bases). CDR3 length equals 13 residues. The V end lost 7 bases, the J end lost 8 bases, and 17 bases lay between the germline ends. CDR1 MGHDK and CDR2 SYGVNS come from the germline V gene. This CDR3 reads CASTTSVGQGYTF. In nucleotides, the CDR3 is TGTGCCAGCACTACTTCCGTTGGACAAGGCTACACCTTC.

This chain joins TRBV5-1 and TRBJ2-2, with 7 bases that match TRBD2. Germline V gene lookup returns CDR1 SGHRS and CDR2 YFSETQ. V shed 4 bases and J 10 bases; nucleotides not matched to a gene: 19. CDR3 length: 17 amino acids. The CDR3 spells CASSPWGGARVEEELFF. CDR3 nucleotides: TGCGCCAGCAGCCCTTGGGGGGGTGCCAGAGTGGAGGAGGAGCTGTTTTTT.

The rearrangement uses TRBV11-1 and TRBJ1-1, with TRBD1 identical over 9 bases. In germline, CDR1 is SGHAT, CDR2 FQDESV (reference sequence). The CDR3 totals 15 residues. Germline trimming cut 5 bases from V and 2 bases from J; bases unmatched to any gene: 6. CDR3 region: CASSPGQGRNTEAFF. CDR3 nucleotides: TGTGCCAGCAGCCCAGGACAGGGGCGCAACACTGAAGCTTTCTTT.

The rearrangement links TRBV12-5 to TRBJ1-2; D gene ambiguous. Trimming took off 1 base at V and 4 bases at J, with 16 bases between the two ends. Germline V gene data show CDR1 as LGHNT and CDR2 as FRNRAP. The CDR3 consists of 16 residues. The CDR3: CASGLDPDGNGYGYTF. DNA for the CDR3: TGTGCTAGTGGTTTGGATCCGGACGGGAATGGCTATGGCTACACCTTC.

The V call is TRBV19, the J call TRBJ1-1; the D is unclear. Germline values: CDR1 LNHDA, CDR2 SQIVND (reference sequence). V gave up 7 bases and J gave up 4 bases, with 16 bases separating them. CDR3 length equals 14 residues. The CDR3 sequence is CASTAPQSTTEAFF. The CDR3 nucleotides are TGTGCCAGTACAGCCCCACAGTCTACCACTGAAGCTTTCTTT.

The chain combines TRBV5-1 with TRBJ1-2, with D maybe TRBD1 (5 bases). CDR1 and CDR2 from the germline V gene are SGHRS and YFSETQ. This CDR3 contains 17 residues. The V end was cut by 0 bases, the J end by 1 base, with 16 bases between. CDR3 bases: TGCGCCAGCAGCTTGGAGCTCTTGGGCGGGGGTAACTATGGCTACACCTTC. This translates into CASSLELLGGGNYGYTF.

The J gene is TRBJ2-1, the V gene TRBV5-1, with D perhaps TRBD2 (5 bases). Germline CDR1 reads SGHRS; CDR2 reads YFSETQ. V dropped 2 bases and J dropped 1 base, with 10 bases sitting between them. The length of the CDR3 is 15 residues. The CDR3 DNA sequence: TGCGCCAGCAGCTTCGGGGAAACGTCCTACAATGAGCAGTTCTTC. The encoded protein is CASSFGETSYNEQFF.

CDR3 sequence (DNA): TGCAGTGCTAGAGGTCGGAGTGACACCTTC. It encodes CSARGRSDTF. The chain couples TRBV20-1 to TRBJ1-2; no firm D call. The CDR3 length is 10 residues. V was cut by 1 base and J by 12 bases, with 9 bases left in between. Looked up from germline, CDR1 is DFQATT and CDR2 is SNEGSKA (reference sequence).

This chain uses TRBV2 with TRBJ1-1, with D maybe TRBD1 (5 bases). Germline V gene data show CDR1 as SNHLY and CDR2 as FYNNEI. With 3 bases removed from V and 4 bases from J, the gap between germline ends came to 15 bases. This CDR3 contains 15 residues. This CDR3 is CASSEFQGLSTEAFF. CDR3 sequence (DNA): TGTGCCAGCAGTGAGTTTCAGGGCCTGAGCACTGAAGCTTTCTTT.

V and J are TRBV5-6 and TRBJ2-3, with TRBD1 matching 9 bases. The CDR3 is 14 residues long. In germline, CDR1 is SGHDT, CDR2 YYEEEE. Trimming removed 4 bases from V and 6 bases from J; junction bases left unmatched: 6. Written as DNA, the CDR3 is TGTGCCAGCAGCCGGGGACAGGGCTCCGATACGCAGTATTTT. It is translated as CASSRGQGSDTQYF.

The chain combines TRBV18 with TRBJ1-5; D ambiguous. Trimming left V 4 bases short and J 2 bases short, with 12 bases between. CDR1 is KGHSH, CDR2 LQKENI, per germline. This CDR3 spans 15 amino acids. CDR3 sequence reads: CASSLSPEGNQPQHF. The CDR3 nucleotides are TGTGCCAGCTCACTTTCCCCGGAGGGCAATCAGCCCCAGCATTTT.

The chain employs TRBV7-8 and TRBJ1-1; a possible D gene is TRBD1 (6 bases). This CDR3 comprises 16 residues. The V end lost 1 base, the J end lost 3 bases, and 15 bases lay between the germline ends. Germline values: CDR1 SGHVS, CDR2 FQNEAQ. CDR3 in DNA: TGTGCCAGCAGCTTAGGGCGCCGGACAGCATACACTGAAGCTTTCTTT. Protein sequence: CASSLGRRTAYTEAFF.

In the case of this clone: The sample holds other DNA sequences that translate to the same CDR3. The chain has TRBV18 and TRBJ2-1; 9 nucleotides agree with TRBD1. V dropped 3 bases and J dropped 1; count of bases not matched to a gene: 4. The germline gives CDR1 KGHSH, CDR2 LQKENI. This CDR3 contains 16 residues. This CDR3 reads CASSPGQGISYNEQFF. DNA for the CDR3: TGTGCCAGCTCACCTGGACAGGGGATTTCCTACAATGAGCAGTTCTTC.

The CDR3 nucleotides are TGTGCCAGTAGTATAGGGAGGGGACAGGGACGGGGAGATACGCAGTATTTT. Its protein is CASSIGRGQGRGDTQYF. The gene calls are TRBV19 and TRBJ2-3; 9 bases map to TRBD1. The junction had 10 bases not matched to a gene; V was cut back by 1 base and J by 5 bases. The CDR3 is 17 amino acids. The V gene's germline CDR1 is LNHDA and CDR2 SQIVND (reference sequence).

The genes are TRBV5-8 and TRBJ1-1; D uncertain. Per germline, CDR1 SGHTS and CDR2 YDEGEE. The CDR3 has 13 amino acids. V was trimmed by 9 bases and J by 7 bases, leaving 19 bases between them. The CDR3 loop reads CATRDGDFSEAFF. In DNA form, the CDR3 reads TGTGCCACAAGAGACGGGGATTTCAGTGAAGCTTTCTTT. The full variable domain, completed using reference TRBV5-8 and TRBJ1-1, is EAGVTQSPTHLIKTRGQQATLRCSPISGHTSVYWYQQALGLGLQFLLWYDEGEERNRGNFPPRFSGRQFPNYSSELNVNALELEDSALYLCATRDGDFSEAFFGQGTRLTVV.

The chain is built from TRBV4-1 and TRBJ1-1; possibly TRBD1 for D (6 bases). Trimming left V 0 bases short and J 5 bases short, with 19 bases between. Germline assignment: CDR1 MGHRA and CDR2 YSYEKL. The CDR3 is 17 amino acids. CDR3 in DNA: TGCGCCAGCAGCCAAGAGGTCGTCGGACAGCCGAGGACTGAAGCTTTCTTT. Translated, it gives CASSQEVVGQPRTEAFF.

The chain combines TRBV2 with TRBJ2-1; TRBD1 agrees at 10 bases. Germline lookup yields CDR1 SNHLY and CDR2 FYNNEI. The CDR3 totals 16 residues. The junction had 2 bases not matched to a gene; V was cut back by 1 base and J by 2 bases. For the CDR3, the DNA is TGTGCCAGCAGTGAAGTGGGGACAGGGGCCTACAATGAGCAGTTCTTC. It is translated as CASSEVGTGAYNEQFF.

This clone has just a few counts. The J gene is TRBJ1-1, the V gene TRBV5-1, with 8 bases matching TRBD1. V shed 3 bases, J shed 2 bases, and the junction held 9 bases outside the gene matches. The CDR3 totals 16 residues. Germline V gives CDR1 SGHRS, CDR2 YFSETQ. The CDR3 bases are TGCGCCAGCAGCTCGGACAGGGCAAAGGGTAACACTGAAGCTTTCTTT. Encoded protein: CASSSDRAKGNTEAFF.

The chain is built from TRBV7-7 and TRBJ2-3; possible D gene TRBD1, 6 bases. The ends were cut back, 5 bases at V and 0 bases at J, with 12 bases in the middle. CDR3 length equals 15 residues. The germline V gene encodes CDR1 SSHAT and CDR2 FNYEAQ (reference sequence). CDR3 sequence reads: CASSQGWRSTDTQYF. In DNA, the CDR3 is TGTGCCAGCAGCCAGGGGTGGCGTAGCACAGATACGCAGTATTTT.

The chain is built from TRBV9 and TRBJ2-3, with 8 positions matching TRBD2. Trimming at V came to 5 bases and at J to 7 bases, leaving 12 bases not matched to a gene. From germline, CDR1 is SGDLS and CDR2 YYNGEE. The CDR3 consists of 15 residues. For the CDR3, the DNA is TGTGCCAGCAGTCGCACCTCGGGGGGGGCATATACGCAGTATTTT. Translated: CASSRTSGGAYTQYF. Variable domain in full (rest from reference TRBV9 and TRBJ2-3): DSGVTQTPKHLITATGQRVTLRCSPRSGDLSVYWYQQSLDQGLQFLIQYYNGEERAKGNILERFSAQQFPDLHSELNLSSLELGDSALYFCASSRTSGGAYTQYFGPGTRLTVL.

The rearrangement joins TRBV10-1 to TRBJ2-7, with D maybe TRBD2 (5 bases). Germline V CDR1 and CDR2: WNHNN, SYGVQD (reference sequence). Trimming left V 6 bases short and J 3 bases short, with 15 bases between. The CDR3 spans 14 residues. The CDR3 DNA is TGCGCCAGCAGGAGGGCGAACCTGTGCTACGAGCAGTACGTC. Protein product: CASRRANLCYEQYV.

J is TRBJ1-3 and V is TRBV28; D not certain. The CDR3 is 15 residues long. Looked up from germline, CDR1 is MDHEN and CDR2 is SYDVKM. Trimming left V 1 base short and J 5 bases short, with 12 bases between. CDR3 nucleotides: TGTGCCAGCAGTTTATCCGGAGGGTACCGAAACACCATATATTTT. Protein product: CASSLSGGYRNTIYF. Combining the CDR3 with reference TRBV28 and TRBJ1-3 gives the whole variable domain DVKVTQSSRYLVKRTGEKVFLECVQDMDHENMFWYRQDPGLGLRLIYFSYDVKMKEKGDIPEGYSVSREKKERFSLILESASTNQTSMYLCASSLSGGYRNTIYFGEGSWLTVV.

V is TRBV4-3 and J is TRBJ2-2; perhaps TRBD1 as D (6 bases). The germline V gene has CDR1 LGHNA and CDR2 YSLEER. The CDR3 is 16 residues long. V gave up 4 bases and J gave up 5 bases, with 17 bases separating them. The CDR3 reads CASSPLVGAVTGELFF. The CDR3 DNA follows: TGCGCCAGCAGCCCATTGGTGGGGGCCGTGACCGGGGAGCTGTTTTTT.

The chain uses TRBV30 and TRBJ2-1; perhaps TRBD1 as D (6 bases). Germline V gene lookup returns CDR1 GTSNPN and CDR2 SVGIG (reference sequence). The ends were cut back, 1 base at V and 0 bases at J, with 7 bases in the middle. CDR3 length equals 14 residues. The CDR3 region has the DNA TGTGCCTGGAGTGACAGGGCCTCCTACAATGAGCAGTTCTTC. Translating it yields CAWSDRASYNEQFF.